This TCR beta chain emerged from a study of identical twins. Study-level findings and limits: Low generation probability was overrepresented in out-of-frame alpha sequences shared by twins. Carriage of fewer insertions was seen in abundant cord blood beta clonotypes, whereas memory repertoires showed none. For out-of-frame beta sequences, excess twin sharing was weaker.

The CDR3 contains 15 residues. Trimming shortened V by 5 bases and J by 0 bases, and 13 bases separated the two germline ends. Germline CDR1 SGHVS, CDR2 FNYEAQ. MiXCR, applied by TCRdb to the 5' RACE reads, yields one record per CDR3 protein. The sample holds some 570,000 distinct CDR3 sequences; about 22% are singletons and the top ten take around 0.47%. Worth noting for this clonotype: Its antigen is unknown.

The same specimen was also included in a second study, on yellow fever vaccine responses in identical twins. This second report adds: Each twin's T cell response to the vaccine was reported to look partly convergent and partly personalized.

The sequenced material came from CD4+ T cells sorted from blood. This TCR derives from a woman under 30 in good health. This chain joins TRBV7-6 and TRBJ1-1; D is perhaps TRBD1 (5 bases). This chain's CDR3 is CASSPRGGLNTEAFF. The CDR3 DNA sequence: TGTGCCAGCAGCCCGAGGGGTGGTCTGAACACTGAAGCTTTCTTT.